This TCR beta chain was documented in a study of blood T cells in healthy people across ages. Regarding this clonotype: Its specificity is unknown.

Findings and limits, study-wide: While age rose, TCR beta diversity per million T cells dropped in a roughly linear way. A greater number of naive CD4+ cells and higher diversity distinguished long-lived donors from aged donors. Reliance upon unsorted PBMCs precluded definitive naive versus antigen-experienced comparison.

V lost 4 bases and J lost 7; bases outside the gene matches: 15. From germline, CDR1 is DFQATT and CDR2 SNEGSKA (reference sequence). The CDR3 covers 15 residues. The authors ran a second PCR of roughly 6 to 11 cycles using a sample-barcoded 5' primer and a J-beta primer mix. TCRdb re-called the 5' RACE reads with MiXCR, one entry per CDR3 protein. The sample lists 700,000 to 950,000 distinct CDR3 sequences; about 42% were seen once. The sequencing sample was made of blood. The receptor was derived from a woman aged 55 to 70 in good health. The V call is TRBV20-1, the J call TRBJ2-7; TRBD2 matches at 8 bases. This chain's CDR3 is CSANSNGRGGNEQYF. For the CDR3, the DNA is TGCAGTGCTAATAGCAACGGGAGGGGGGGCAATGAGCAGTACTTC.